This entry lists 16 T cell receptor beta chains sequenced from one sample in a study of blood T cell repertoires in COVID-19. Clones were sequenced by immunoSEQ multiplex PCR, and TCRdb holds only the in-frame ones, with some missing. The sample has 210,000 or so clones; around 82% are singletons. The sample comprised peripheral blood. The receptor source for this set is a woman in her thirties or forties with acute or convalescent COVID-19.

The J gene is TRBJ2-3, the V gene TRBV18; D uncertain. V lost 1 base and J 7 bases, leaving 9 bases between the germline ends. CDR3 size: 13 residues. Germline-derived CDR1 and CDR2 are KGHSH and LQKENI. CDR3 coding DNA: TGTGCCAGCTCACCACGAGAGCGAAATACGCAGTATTTT. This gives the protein CASSPRERNTQYF.

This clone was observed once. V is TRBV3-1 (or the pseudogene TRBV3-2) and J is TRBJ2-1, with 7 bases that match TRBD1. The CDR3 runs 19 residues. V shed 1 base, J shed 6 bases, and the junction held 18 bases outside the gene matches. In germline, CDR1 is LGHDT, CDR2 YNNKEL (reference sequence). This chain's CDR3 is CASSQALHSQGKVGNEQFF. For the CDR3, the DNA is TGTGCCAGCAGCCAAGCCCTCCACTCACAGGGGAAGGTGGGCAATGAGCAGTTCTTC.

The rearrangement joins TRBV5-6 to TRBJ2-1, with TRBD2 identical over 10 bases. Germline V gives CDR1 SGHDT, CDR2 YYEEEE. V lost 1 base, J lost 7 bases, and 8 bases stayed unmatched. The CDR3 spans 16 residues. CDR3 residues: CASSLRGSGGLNEQFF. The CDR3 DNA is TGTGCCAGCAGCTTGCGGGGTAGCGGGGGGCTAAATGAGCAGTTCTTC.

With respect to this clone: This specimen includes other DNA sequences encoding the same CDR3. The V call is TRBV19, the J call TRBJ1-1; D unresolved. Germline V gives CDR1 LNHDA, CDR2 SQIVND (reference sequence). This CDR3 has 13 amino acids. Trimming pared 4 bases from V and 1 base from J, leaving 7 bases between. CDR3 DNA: TGTGCCAGTAGTAGGCAGGAGAACACTGAAGCTTTCTTT. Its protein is CASSRQENTEAFF. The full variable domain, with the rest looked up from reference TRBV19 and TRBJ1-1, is DGGITQSPKYLFRKEGQNVTLSCEQNLNHDAMYWYRQDPGQGLRLIYYSQIVNDFQKGDIAEGYSVSREKKESFPLTVTSAQKNPTAFYLCASSRQENTEAFFGQGTRLTVV.

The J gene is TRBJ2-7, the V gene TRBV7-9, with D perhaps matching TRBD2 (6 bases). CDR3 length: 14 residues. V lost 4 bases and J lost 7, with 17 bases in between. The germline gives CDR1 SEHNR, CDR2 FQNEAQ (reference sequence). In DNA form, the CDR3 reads TGTGCCAGCAGCTACTCCGGGACTCCGAGGGAGCAGTACTTC. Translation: CASSYSGTPREQYF.

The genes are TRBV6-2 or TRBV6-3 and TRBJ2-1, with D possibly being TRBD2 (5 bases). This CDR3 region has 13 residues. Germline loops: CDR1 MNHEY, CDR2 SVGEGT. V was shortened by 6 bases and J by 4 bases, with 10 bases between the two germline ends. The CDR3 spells CASSQGLYNEQFF. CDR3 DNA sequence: TGTGCCAGCAGCCAAGGACTTTACAATGAGCAGTTCTTC.

The CDR3 DNA reads as TGTGCCAGCTGCCGGGACAGGGCCTCCCTGGGCACTGAAGCTTTCTTT. Amino acids: CASCRDRASLGTEAFF. V gene TRBV18 combines with J gene TRBJ1-1; 9 bases match TRBD1. Germline V gives CDR1 KGHSH, CDR2 LQKENI. CDR3 length: 16 amino acids. The trim removed 7 bases at V and 4 bases at J, leaving 13 bases unmatched.

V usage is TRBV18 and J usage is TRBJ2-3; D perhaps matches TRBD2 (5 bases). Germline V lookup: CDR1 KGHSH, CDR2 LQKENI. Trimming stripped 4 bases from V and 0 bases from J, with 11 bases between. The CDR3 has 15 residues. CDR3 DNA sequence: TGTGCCAGCTCACGTCGGGATATAAGCACAGATACGCAGTATTTT. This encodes CASSRRDISTDTQYF.

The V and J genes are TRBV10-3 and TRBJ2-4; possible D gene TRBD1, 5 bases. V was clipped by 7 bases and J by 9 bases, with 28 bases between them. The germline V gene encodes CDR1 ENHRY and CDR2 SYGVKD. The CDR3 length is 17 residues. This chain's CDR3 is CAIIPLPQGGFHCIQYF. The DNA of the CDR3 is TGTGCCATCATCCCCCTACCCCAGGGCGGATTCCATTGCATTCAGTACTTC.

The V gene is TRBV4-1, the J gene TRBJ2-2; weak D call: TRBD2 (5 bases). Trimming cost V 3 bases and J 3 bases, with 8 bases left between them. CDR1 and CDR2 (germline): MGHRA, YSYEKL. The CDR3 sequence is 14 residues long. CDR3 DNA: TGCGCCAGCAGCCAGGGAGTGGACACCGGGGAGCTGTTTTTT. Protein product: CASSQGVDTGELFF.

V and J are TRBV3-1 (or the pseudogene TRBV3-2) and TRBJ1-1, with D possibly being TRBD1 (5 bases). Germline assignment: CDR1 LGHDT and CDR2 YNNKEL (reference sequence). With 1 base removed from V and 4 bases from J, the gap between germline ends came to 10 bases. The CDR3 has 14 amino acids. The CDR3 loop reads CASSQAGGVTEAFF. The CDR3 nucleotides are TGTGCCAGCAGCCAAGCGGGGGGAGTCACTGAAGCTTTCTTT.

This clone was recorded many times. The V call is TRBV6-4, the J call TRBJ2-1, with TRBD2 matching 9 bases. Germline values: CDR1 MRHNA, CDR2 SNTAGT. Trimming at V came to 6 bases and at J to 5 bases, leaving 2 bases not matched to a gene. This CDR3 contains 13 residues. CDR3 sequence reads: CASRGLAHNEQFF. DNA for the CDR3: TGTGCCAGCAGAGGACTAGCGCACAATGAGCAGTTCTTC.

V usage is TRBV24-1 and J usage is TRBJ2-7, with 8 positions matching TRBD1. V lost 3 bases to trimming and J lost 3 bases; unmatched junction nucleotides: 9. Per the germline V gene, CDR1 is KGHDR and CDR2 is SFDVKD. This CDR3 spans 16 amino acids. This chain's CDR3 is CATSDIGTGGGYEQYF. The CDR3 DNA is TGTGCCACCAGTGATATCGGGACAGGAGGAGGCTACGAGCAGTACTTC.

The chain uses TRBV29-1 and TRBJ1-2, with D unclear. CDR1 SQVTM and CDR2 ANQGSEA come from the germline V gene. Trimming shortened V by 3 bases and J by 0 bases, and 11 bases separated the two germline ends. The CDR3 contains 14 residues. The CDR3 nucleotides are TGCAGCGTTGATAGAAAGACTTCTAACTATGGCTACACCTTC. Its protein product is CSVDRKTSNYGYTF.

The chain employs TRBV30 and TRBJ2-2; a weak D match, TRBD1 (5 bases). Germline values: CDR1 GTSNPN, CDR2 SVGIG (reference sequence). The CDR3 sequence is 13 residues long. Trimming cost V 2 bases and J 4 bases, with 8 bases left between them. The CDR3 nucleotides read TGTGCCTGGAGTCAACAGGTCACCGGGGAGCTGTTTTTT. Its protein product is CAWSQQVTGELFF.

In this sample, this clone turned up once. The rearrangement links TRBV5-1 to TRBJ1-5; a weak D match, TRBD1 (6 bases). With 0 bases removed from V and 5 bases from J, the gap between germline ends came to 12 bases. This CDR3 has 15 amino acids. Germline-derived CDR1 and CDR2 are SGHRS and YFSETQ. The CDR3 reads CASSLAGGADQPQHF. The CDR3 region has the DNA TGCGCCAGCAGCTTGGCCGGGGGGGCTGATCAGCCCCAGCATTTT.